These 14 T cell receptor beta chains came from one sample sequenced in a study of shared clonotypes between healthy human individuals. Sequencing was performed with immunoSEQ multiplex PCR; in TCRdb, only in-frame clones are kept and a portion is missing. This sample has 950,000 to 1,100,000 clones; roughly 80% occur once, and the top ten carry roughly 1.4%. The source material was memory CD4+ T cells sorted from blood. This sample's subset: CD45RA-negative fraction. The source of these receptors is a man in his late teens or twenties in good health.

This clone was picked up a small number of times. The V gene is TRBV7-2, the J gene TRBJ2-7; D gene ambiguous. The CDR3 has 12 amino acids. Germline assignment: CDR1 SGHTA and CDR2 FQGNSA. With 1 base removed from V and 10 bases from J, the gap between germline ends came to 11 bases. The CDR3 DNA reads TGTGCCAGCAGCTTAGACCTTCTGAGTCAGTACTTC. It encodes CASSLDLLSQYF.

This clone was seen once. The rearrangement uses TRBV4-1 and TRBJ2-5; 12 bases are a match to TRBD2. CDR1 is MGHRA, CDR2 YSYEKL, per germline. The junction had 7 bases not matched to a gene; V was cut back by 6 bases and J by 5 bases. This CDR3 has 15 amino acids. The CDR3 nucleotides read TGCGCCAGCAGTGCTAGCGGGGGGGCGAGGGAGACCCAGTACTTC. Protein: CASSASGGARETQYF.

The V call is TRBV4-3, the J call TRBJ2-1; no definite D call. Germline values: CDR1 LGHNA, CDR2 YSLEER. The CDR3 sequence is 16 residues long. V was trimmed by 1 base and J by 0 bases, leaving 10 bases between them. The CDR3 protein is CASSQGLEDSYNEQFF. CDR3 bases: TGCGCCAGCAGCCAAGGACTCGAGGACTCCTACAATGAGCAGTTCTTC.

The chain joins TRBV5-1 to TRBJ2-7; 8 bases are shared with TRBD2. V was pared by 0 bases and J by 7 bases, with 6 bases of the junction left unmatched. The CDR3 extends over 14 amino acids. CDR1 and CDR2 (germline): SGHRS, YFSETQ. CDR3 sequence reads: CASSLVSGKGEQYF. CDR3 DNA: TGCGCCAGCAGCTTGGTTAGCGGGAAGGGGGAGCAGTACTTC. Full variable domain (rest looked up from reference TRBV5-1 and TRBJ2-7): KAGVTQTPRYLIKTRGQQVTLSCSPISGHRSVSWYQQTPGQGLQFLFEYFSETQRNKGNFPGRFSGRQFSNSRSEMNVSTLELGDSALYLCASSLVSGKGEQYFGPGTRLTVT.

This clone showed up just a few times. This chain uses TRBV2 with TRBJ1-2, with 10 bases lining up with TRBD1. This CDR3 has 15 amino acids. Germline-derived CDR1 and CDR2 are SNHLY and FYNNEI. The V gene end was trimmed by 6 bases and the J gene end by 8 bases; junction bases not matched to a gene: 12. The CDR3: CASRVSTGGAGGYTF. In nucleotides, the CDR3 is TGTGCCAGCAGGGTTTCGACAGGGGGCGCAGGGGGCTACACCTTC.

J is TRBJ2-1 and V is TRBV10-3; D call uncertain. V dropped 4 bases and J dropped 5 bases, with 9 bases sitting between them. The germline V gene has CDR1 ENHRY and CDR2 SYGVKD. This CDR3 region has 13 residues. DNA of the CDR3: TGTGCCATCAGTGCCCCGACGGACAATGAGCAGTTCTTC. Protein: CAISAPTDNEQFF.

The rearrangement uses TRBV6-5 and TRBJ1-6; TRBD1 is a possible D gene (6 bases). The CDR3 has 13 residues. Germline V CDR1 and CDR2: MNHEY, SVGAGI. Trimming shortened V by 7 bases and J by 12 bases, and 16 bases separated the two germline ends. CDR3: CASTLVGGGPLHF. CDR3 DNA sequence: TGTGCCAGCACCCTCGTTGGGGGCGGACCCCTCCACTTT.

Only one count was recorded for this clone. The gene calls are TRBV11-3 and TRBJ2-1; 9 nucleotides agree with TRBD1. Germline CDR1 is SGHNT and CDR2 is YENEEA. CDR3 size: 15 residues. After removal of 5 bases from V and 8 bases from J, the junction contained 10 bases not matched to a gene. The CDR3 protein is CASSLTGTGQDEQFF. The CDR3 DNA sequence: TGTGCCAGCAGCCTAACCGGGACAGGGCAAGATGAGCAGTTCTTC.

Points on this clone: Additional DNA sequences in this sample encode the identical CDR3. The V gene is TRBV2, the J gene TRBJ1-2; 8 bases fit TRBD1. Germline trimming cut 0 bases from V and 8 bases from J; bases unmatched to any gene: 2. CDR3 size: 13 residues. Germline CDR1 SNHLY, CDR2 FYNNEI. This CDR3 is CASSEAGTGGYTF. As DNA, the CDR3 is TGTGCCAGCAGTGAAGCAGGGACAGGCGGCTACACCTTC.

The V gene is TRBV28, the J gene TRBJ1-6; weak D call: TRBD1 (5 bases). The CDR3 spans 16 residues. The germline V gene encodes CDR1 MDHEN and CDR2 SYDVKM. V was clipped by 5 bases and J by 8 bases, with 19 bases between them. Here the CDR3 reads CASSLPRAGTDSPLHF. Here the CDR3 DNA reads TGTGCCAGCAGTCTTCCTCGGGCAGGGACGGATTCACCCCTCCACTTT.

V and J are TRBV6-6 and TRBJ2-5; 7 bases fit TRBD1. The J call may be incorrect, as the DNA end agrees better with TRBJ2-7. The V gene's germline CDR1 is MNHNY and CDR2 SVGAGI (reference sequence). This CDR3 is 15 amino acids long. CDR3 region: CASSRQGFGSYEQYF. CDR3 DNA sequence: TGTGCCAGCAGTCGACAGGGTTTTGGCTCCTACGAGCAGTACTTC.

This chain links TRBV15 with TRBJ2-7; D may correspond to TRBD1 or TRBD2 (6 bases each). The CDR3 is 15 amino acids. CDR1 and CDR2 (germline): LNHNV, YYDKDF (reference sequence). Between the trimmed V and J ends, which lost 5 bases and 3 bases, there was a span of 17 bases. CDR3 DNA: TGTGCCACCAGCCCACGGAGGGACAACCTCTACGAGCAGTACTTC. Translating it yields CATSPRRDNLYEQYF.

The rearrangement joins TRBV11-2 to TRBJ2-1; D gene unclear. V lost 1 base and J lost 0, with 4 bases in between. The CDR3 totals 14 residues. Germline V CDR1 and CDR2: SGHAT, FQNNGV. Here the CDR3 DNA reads TGTGCCAGCAGCTTAGCCAGCTCCTACAATGAGCAGTTCTTC. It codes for CASSLASSYNEQFF.

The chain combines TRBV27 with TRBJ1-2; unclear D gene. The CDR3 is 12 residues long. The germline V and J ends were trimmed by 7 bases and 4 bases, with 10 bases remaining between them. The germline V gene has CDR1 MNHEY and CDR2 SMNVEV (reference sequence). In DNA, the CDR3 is TGTGCCAGCAAGGGTAACGGCTATGGCTACACCTTC. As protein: CASKGNGYGYTF.